This TCR beta chain comes out of a study of vaccination effects on CD4 cells after COVID-19 (dated by TCRdb to 2021 to 2024). Looking at the study overall: Each participant got two doses of an mRNA SARS-CoV-2 vaccine, either BNT162b2 or mRNA-1273. A total of over nine COVID-19 convalescent patients and several SARS-CoV-2-naive healthy vaccine recipients were included in the full study. SARS-CoV-2 spike-specific CD4+ TCR repertoires were compared before and after mRNA vaccination in COVID-19 convalescent patients and in infection-naive vaccine recipients. Cultures from other donors in the study were sequenced with the Oncomine TCR Beta short-read assay on an Illumina iSeq 100.

Library prep was done by the immunoSEQ multiplex PCR assay. TCR beta CDR3 sequencing was performed on DNA from the cultured, isolated CD4+ T cells. As for the authors' bioinformatics: Non-productive TCR sequences were removed and reads were trimmed to the CDR3 region, keeping CDR3s of at least 7 amino acids. Antigen-specific clonotypes were identified using the MANAFEST web app by comparison of expansion in peptide wells against reference cultures. For clones to be considered positive, expansion at FDR<0.05 versus reference and all other wells, an odds ratio above 5, and a frequency above 0.1% in two replicate wells were required. A clonotype was defined as cross-reactive if the clonotype was significantly expanded both in SARS-CoV-2 spike wells and in at least one common cold coronavirus spike condition. Levenshtein distance calculated with the stringdist R package was used to assess CDR3 similarity, and unrooted trees were constructed with ape in R 3.6.1. This immuneACCESS table, as held by TCRdb, lists in-frame sequences with V and J called but not all clones. Of the missing ones, under half trace to an unresolved V gene in checked studies; the others have no known cause. V and J calls plus clone size are reproduced from that table; the DNA served to infer D and trimming. This sample comprises about 79,000 clones, 74% of them detected only once. The top ten clones comprise 1.5% to 2% of the sample.

In the ViraFEST assay, PBMC were stimulated with viral peptide pools, and TCR sequencing was then used to find antigen-specific CD4+ T cell clonotypes based on their expansion. After less than eleven days of culture, CD4+ T cells were isolated with the EasySep CD4+ T cell isolation kit. None of the healthy vaccine recipients had a prior SARS-CoV-2 infection, which was confirmed by nucleocapsid antibody tests that came back negative both before and after vaccination. A few million PBMC per well were cultured with 9 to 10 ug/ml peptides in IMDM containing roughly 5% human AB serum, 8.5 to 10 IU/ml IL-2 and gentamicin. On days 3 and 7, half of the culture medium was replaced with fresh IL-2-containing medium. Unless noted otherwise, every peptide stimulation condition was cultured in triplicate wells. Using Ficoll-Paque Plus gradient centrifugation, PBMC were separated from whole blood and then either used fresh or cryopreserved at -140C. Overlapping peptide pools spanned the spike proteins of SARS-CoV-2 and the common cold coronaviruses HCoV-NL63, HCoV-OC43 and HCoV-229E. Genomic DNA was extracted from cultured CD4+ T cells with the QIAamp micro DNA kit.

As to this clone: It has no known antigen specificity. Nothing much larger sits one base from this clone, and base qualities are not available.

General study outcomes and caveats: The study was limited by a small number of convalescent patients and lacked early post-infection timepoints. In healthy vaccine recipients, vaccine-induced clones were almost all SARS-CoV-2 mono-reactive, with only 1 of 255 being cross-reactive with common cold coronaviruses. Marked clonal contraction was observed in both infection-induced and vaccine-induced clones at late post-vaccination timepoints, consistent with waning T cell responses.

V is clipped by 4 bases and J by 4 bases, and the sequence between their germline boundaries is 18 bases long. The CDR3, from cysteine to valine, totals 15 residues. The retained sequence is limited to the CDR3, 45 bases, with the frame set at the first base. According to the germline V gene, CDR1 reads SGHDT and CDR2 reads YYEEEE. Specimen: CD4+ T cells from PBMCs cultured with HCoV-229E spike peptides, collected before COVID-19 vaccination. The cell subset or site label, as the study defines it: HCoV-229E spike overlapping peptide pool stimulation. The receptor comes from a human donor who received a COVID-19 vaccine. The rearrangement joined TRBV5-6 to TRBJ2-7; the best D guess is TRBD2, with 7 bases matching. The sequenced DNA: TGTGCCAGCAGCCTCGACCGCGGGGGCAGTTACGAGCAGTACGTC. The translation is CASSLDRGGSYEQYV.